This TCR beta chain comes out of a study of blood T cell repertoires in COVID-19. The wider study: Researchers got acute and convalescent COVID-19 samples from the United States, Italy and Spain. From T cells, B-cell-depleted T cells, or PBMCs came the material, which was cDNA or gDNA.

V dropped 6 bases and J dropped 4 bases, with 16 bases sitting between them. From germline, CDR1 is MNHEY and CDR2 SMNVEV (reference sequence). CDR3 length: 15 amino acids. This study enrolled people aged roughly 18 to 89 from about two dozen US geographic areas. Participants reported their clinical history, and cohort assignment relied on those reports. Profiled with immunoSEQ multiplex PCR; TCRdb holds only in-frame clones, not every one. The table shows under 300,000 clones, with 80% to 90% occurring only once. This TCR came from a woman between 18 and 30 years old who had recovered from COVID-19. This chain uses TRBV27 with TRBJ1-5; D may be TRBD1 (5 bases). The sample consisted of PBMCs or T cells enriched from blood (not recorded which). The CDR3 DNA sequence: TGTGCCAGCAGGGCGGGGGGTGTAAAAAATCAGCCCCAGCATTTT. Amino acids: CASRAGGVKNQPQHF.